This T cell receptor beta chain was identified in a study of T cell responses to AZD1222 COVID-19 vaccine. The data were produced by immunoSEQ multiplex PCR, yet TCRdb's version contains in-frame clones alone and is incomplete. The data contain approximately 170,000 clones, roughly 94% of them singletons. The germline V gene encodes CDR1 LGHDT and CDR2 YNNKEL (reference sequence). V was shortened by 4 bases and J by 1 base, with 11 bases between the two germline ends. The CDR3 consists of 14 residues. The sequence derives from an adult who received the AZD1222 COVID-19 vaccine. This chain uses TRBV3-1 (or the pseudogene TRBV3-2) with TRBJ2-7, with no clear D. The specimen was peripheral blood, collected 28 days after the second AZD1222 dose. As DNA, the CDR3 is TGTGCCAGCAGCCCGACCACCATTTCCTACGAGCAGTACTTC. It encodes CASSPTTISYEQYF.